This is a list of T cell receptor beta chains from one sample in a study of blood T cell repertoires in COVID-19. Sequencing was performed with immunoSEQ multiplex PCR; in TCRdb, only in-frame clones are kept and a portion is missing. The profile shows under 200,000 clones, over 80% of them singletons. The sequenced sample consisted of peripheral blood. The receptors stem from a woman in her 40s with acute or convalescent COVID-19. The conserved cysteine and the conserved F or W are not part of the CDR3 here.

j_call v_call cdr3_aa
TRBJ1-3 TRBV30 AWKLSSGNTIY
TRBJ2-3 TRBV28 ASRQTGYTQY
TRBJ1-2 TRBV6-5 ASTSGQGYGYT
TRBJ1-5 TRBV5-6 ASSYRGGNQPQH
TRBJ2-2 TRBV5-4 ASSEQGGYTGELF
TRBJ2-7 TRBV28 ATRTVLTYEQY
TRBJ2-3 TRBV13 ASSSGSSGTDTQY
TRBJ1-4 TRBV7-9 ASSRDNGGQVREKLF
TRBJ1-2 TRBV19 ASSIPWTGGDYGYT
TRBJ1-6 TRBV4-2 ASSTPDRNNSPLH
TRBJ2-1 TRBV10-3 AISPPPGQSYNEQF
TRBJ2-1 TRBV27 ASRLAGTYNEQF
TRBJ1-2 TRBV30 AWSRGWGLDYGYT
TRBJ1-4 TRBV9 ASSSARGLVIEKLF
TRBJ1-1 TRBV4-1 ASSQVTVVTEAF
TRBJ2-7 TRBV4-2 ASSPGLGAYEQY
TRBJ2-1 TRBV6-6 ASSYSRVYNEQF
TRBJ2-1 TRBV24-1 ATSDKRAGGYNEQF
TRBJ1-2 TRBV7-9 ASSLAGSNYGYT
TRBJ1-1 TRBV7-9 ASSFVNTEAF
TRBJ2-2 TRBV7-2 ASSPGLYTGELF
TRBJ2-2 TRBV5-1 ASGGGNTGELF
TRBJ2-5 TRBV14 ASQPGLAGKRETQY
TRBJ2-7 TRBV5-5 ASSPLGTGGYEQY
TRBJ1-6 TRBV6-5 ASSLQGAENSPLH
TRBJ2-1 TRBV11-2 ASSPRSGNYNEQF
TRBJ2-5 TRBV24-1 ATSESQGAQETQY
TRBJ2-5 TRBV5-8 ASSFRDRVEKTQY
TRBJ2-1 TRBV24-1 ATSDFGLAGNNEQF
TRBJ2-7 TRBV28 ASGSGQGYEQY
TRBJ2-7 TRBV10-2 ASRGIPGGIHEQY
TRBJ1-2 TRBV19 ASSTPARGDYGYT
TRBJ2-2 TRBV6-5 ASSWDFLTRGELF